The T cell receptor (beta chain) described here comes from a study of human T cells and chemical hapten exposure. Across the study: A patient group, mainly female, showed alopecia areata, totalis or universalis.

Germline V gives CDR1 SGHRS, CDR2 YFSETQ. This CDR3 has 11 residues. V gave up 0 bases and J gave up 4 bases, with 0 bases separating them. This clonotype was seen many times. Using its own MiXCR run on the RACE reads, TCRdb lists one record per CDR3 protein. The data show tens of thousands of distinct CDR3 sequences, 10% seen once. Time point indicated: patch test 2, 6 weeks after DPC sensitization. Noted treatment: therapeutic diphenylcyclopropenone sensitization with weekly scalp DPC. The study enrolled 18 to 70-year-old alopecia patients suitable for DPC. The sample consisted of whole blood, taken in connection with sensitization to the hapten diphenylcyclopropenone (DPC). The rearrangement links TRBV5-1 to TRBJ2-3; D unresolved. This clonotype originated in a woman aged 45-65 years with alopecia areata. Some clones in this sample may be carry-over from other donors' samples. The CDR3: CASSLADTQYF. In DNA form, the CDR3 reads TGCGCCAGCAGCTTGGCAGATACGCAGTATTTT.